Listed below are T cell receptor beta chains from one sample, sequenced in a study of cytomegalovirus exposure and HLA in healthy donors. Sequencing was performed with immunoSEQ multiplex PCR; in TCRdb, only in-frame clones are kept and a portion is missing. The table includes 82,000 or so clones, over 9.5% detected once. Sequencing was performed on PBMCs. The receptors shown here come from a man in his 60s in good health and CMV-seropositive. Both conserved end residues are part of each CDR3. Some rows have no size entry. The others give once, few or many, or a class for an expanded clone.

cdr3_aa j_call v_call clone_size
CAWADRAEAFF TRBJ1-1 TRBV30 -
CASSPLGGGNTIYF TRBJ1-3 TRBV13 few
CASSSLGSYNEQFF TRBJ2-1 TRBV27 few
CASSPDWGRYTEAFF TRBJ1-1 TRBV7-9 few
CASSEWQGYGYTF TRBJ1-2 TRBV9 -
CASSPEATGGQPQHF TRBJ1-5 TRBV18 -
CASSIVAGVNTEAFF TRBJ1-1 TRBV19 -
CASSRGGSDEKLFF TRBJ1-4 TRBV7-2 -
CASSRGTGELFF TRBJ2-2 TRBV7-3 few
CASSLTRLAGNTDTQYF TRBJ2-3 TRBV7-2 few
CASSLEQATRGNTEAFF TRBJ1-1 TRBV5-5 -
CASRSGTGKQPQHF TRBJ1-5 TRBV19 few
CASSLAGRVNEQYF - TRBV5-1 -
CASSGGWPRRSTDTQYF TRBJ2-3 TRBV19 few
CASSMTVNTGELFF TRBJ2-2 TRBV6-4 -
CASSSQGATNEKLFF TRBJ1-4 TRBV7-2 few
CAIRRGNTEAFF TRBJ1-1 TRBV6-6 few
CASSLGQGGEQFF TRBJ2-1 TRBV25-1 -
CASSQFESGGNEQFF TRBJ2-1 TRBV28 -
CASSFRDSNTGELFF TRBJ2-2 TRBV7-8 -
CASNPGQGVQPQHF TRBJ1-5 TRBV6-5 -
CASSLSGYEQYF TRBJ2-7 TRBV7-9 few
CASSPRTSGNEQFF TRBJ2-1 TRBV5-1 few
CASSPSRKREQFF TRBJ2-1 TRBV28 -
CASSIRTGGAGSDTQYF TRBJ2-3 TRBV19 few
CASSQADRGDYGYTF TRBJ1-2 TRBV5-8 once
CAISGTGEANQPQHF TRBJ1-5 TRBV10-3 -
CSVGAADSSYNEQFF TRBJ2-1 TRBV29-1 few
CASSIDTRETQYF TRBJ2-5 TRBV19 few
CASSTSWRGGSSYNEQFF TRBJ2-1 TRBV19 -
CASSLAIAGETQYF TRBJ2-5 TRBV7-9 few
CASSPSDPGGYEQYF TRBJ2-7 TRBV4-1 few
CASSFAGGSYEQYF TRBJ2-7 TRBV9 few
CAWSVTGGTNEKLFF TRBJ1-4 TRBV30 few
CSVDGPPGHEANYGYTF TRBJ1-2 TRBV29-1 -
CASSPGQSSYNEQFF TRBJ2-1 TRBV18 -
CASSRGSFYEQYF TRBJ2-7 TRBV28 -
CASSQDPSGRVSDTQYF TRBJ2-3 TRBV4-2 few
CASSLGQGGVTEAFF TRBJ1-1 TRBV5-1 -
CASLQPGKKNTEAFF TRBJ1-1 TRBV19 -
CASSFLQTATNEKLFF TRBJ1-4 TRBV5-6 -
CASSLAGMGANSPLHF TRBJ1-6 TRBV5-1 -